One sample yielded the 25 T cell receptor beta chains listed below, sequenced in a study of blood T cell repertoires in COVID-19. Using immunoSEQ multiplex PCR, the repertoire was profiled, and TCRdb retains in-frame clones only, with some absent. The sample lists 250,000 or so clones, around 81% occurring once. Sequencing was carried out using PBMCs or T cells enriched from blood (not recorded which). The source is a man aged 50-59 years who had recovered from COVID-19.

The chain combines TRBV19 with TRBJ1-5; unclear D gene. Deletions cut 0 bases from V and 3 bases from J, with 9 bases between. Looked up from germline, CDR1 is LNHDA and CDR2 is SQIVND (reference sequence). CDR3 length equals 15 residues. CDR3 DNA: TGTGCCAGTAGTATAGATAGAAATAACAATCAGCCCCAGCATTTT. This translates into CASSIDRNNNQPQHF. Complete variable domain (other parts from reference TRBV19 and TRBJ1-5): DGGITQSPKYLFRKEGQNVTLSCEQNLNHDAMYWYRQDPGQGLRLIYYSQIVNDFQKGDIAEGYSVSREKKESFPLTVTSAQKNPTAFYLCASSIDRNNNQPQHFGDGTRLSIL.

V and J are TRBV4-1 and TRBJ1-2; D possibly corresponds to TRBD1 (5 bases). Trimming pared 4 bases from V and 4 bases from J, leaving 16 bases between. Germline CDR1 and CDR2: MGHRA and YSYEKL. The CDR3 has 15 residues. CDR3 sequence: CASSLVAREGYGYTF. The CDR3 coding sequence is TGCGCCAGCAGCCTTGTTGCCAGGGAGGGCTATGGCTACACCTTC.

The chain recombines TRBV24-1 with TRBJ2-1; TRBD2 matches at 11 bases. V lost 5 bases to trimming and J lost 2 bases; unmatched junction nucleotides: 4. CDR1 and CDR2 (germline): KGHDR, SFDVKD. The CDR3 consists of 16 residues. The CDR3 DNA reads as TGTGCCACCAGTGCCGGGACTAGCGGCGCCTACAATGAGCAGTTCTTC. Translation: CATSAGTSGAYNEQFF.

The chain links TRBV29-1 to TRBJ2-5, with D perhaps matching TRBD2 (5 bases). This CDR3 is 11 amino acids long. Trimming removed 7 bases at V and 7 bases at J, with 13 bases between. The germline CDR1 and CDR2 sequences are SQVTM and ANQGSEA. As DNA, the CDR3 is TGCAGCGCCGAAGGTGAGGGGACCCAGTACTTC. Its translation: CSAEGEGTQYF.

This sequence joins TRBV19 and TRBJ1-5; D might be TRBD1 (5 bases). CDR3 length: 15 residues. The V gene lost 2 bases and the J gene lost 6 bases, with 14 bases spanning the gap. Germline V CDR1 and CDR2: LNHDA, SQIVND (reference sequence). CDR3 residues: CASSISGGLGQPQHF. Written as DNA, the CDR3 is TGTGCCAGTAGTATATCGGGGGGACTAGGTCAGCCCCAGCATTTT.

The CDR3 is CAISEHRDPRAPTNQPQHF. DNA of the CDR3: TGTGCCATCAGTGAGCACCGAGACCCCAGGGCCCCTACGAATCAGCCCCAGCATTTT. This chain joins TRBV10-3 and TRBJ1-5, with TRBD1 as a possible D gene (5 bases). The germline CDR1 and CDR2 sequences are ENHRY and SYGVKD. Trimming left V 2 bases short and J 4 bases short, with 24 bases between. The CDR3 is 19 amino acids.

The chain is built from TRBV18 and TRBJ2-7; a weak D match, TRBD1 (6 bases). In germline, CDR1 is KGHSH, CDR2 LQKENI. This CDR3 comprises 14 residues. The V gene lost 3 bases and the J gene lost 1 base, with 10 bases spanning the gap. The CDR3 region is CASSPGQTSYEQYF. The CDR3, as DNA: TGTGCCAGCTCACCGGGACAAACGTCCTACGAGCAGTACTTC.

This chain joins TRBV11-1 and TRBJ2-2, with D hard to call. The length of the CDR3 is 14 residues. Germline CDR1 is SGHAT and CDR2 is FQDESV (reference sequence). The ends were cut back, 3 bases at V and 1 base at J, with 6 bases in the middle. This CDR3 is CASSFRQNTGELFF. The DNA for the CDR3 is TGTGCCAGCAGCTTTCGACAGAACACCGGGGAGCTGTTTTTT.

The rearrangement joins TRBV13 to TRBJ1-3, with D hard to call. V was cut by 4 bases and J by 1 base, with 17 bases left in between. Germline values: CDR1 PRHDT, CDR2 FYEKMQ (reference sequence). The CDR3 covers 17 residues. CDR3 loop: CASSSGPPRFSGNTIYF. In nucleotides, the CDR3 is TGTGCCAGCAGCTCAGGCCCACCGCGGTTTTCTGGAAACACCATATATTTT.

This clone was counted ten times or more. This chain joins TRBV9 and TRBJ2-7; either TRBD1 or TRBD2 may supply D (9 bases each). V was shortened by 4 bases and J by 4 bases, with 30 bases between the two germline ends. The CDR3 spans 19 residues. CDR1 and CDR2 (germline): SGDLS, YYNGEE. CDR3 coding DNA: TGTGCCAGCAGCCACGGACAGGGGATAGCGGGAGCGTCAGAATACGAGCAGTACTTC. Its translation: CASSHGQGIAGASEYEQYF.

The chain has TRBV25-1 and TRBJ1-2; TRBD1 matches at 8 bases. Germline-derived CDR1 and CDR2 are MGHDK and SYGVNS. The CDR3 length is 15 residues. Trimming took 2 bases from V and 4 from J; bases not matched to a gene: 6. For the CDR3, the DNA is TGTGCCAGCAGTGAACAGGGGGCGATGGGCTATGGCTACACCTTC. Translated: CASSEQGAMGYGYTF.

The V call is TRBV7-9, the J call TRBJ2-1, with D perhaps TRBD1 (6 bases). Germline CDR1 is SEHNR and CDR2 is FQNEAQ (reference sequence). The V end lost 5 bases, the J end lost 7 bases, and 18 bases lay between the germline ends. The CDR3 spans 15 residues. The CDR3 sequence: CASSSRGLYLNEQFF. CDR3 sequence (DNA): TGTGCCAGCAGCAGCAGGGGTCTTTATCTTAATGAGCAGTTCTTC. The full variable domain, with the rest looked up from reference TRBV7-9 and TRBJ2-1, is DTGVSQNPRHKITKRGQNVTFRCDPISEHNRLYWYRQTLGQGPEFLTYFQNEAQLEKSRLLSDRFSAERPKGSFSTLEIQRTEQGDSAMYLCASSSRGLYLNEQFFGPGTRLTVL.

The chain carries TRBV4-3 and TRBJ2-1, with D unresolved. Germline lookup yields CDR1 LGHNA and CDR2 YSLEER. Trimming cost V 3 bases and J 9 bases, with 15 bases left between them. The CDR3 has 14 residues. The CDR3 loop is CASSHLLDSGEQFF. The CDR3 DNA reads TGCGCCAGCAGCCACCTTCTAGATTCTGGTGAGCAGTTCTTC.

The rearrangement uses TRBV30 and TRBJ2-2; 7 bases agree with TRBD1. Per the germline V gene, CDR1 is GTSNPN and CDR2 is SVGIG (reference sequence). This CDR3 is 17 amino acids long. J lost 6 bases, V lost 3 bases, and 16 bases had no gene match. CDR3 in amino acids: CAWRGRGNFNWPGELFF. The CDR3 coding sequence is TGTGCCTGGAGGGGCAGGGGGAATTTCAATTGGCCCGGGGAGCTGTTTTTT.

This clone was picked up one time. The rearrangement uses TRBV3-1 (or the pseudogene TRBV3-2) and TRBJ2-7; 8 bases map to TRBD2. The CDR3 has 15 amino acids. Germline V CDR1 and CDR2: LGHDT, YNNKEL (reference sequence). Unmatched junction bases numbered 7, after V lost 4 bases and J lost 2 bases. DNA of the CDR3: TGTGCCAGCAGCCGCCAGCGGGAGAACACCTACGAGCAGTACTTC. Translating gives CASSRQRENTYEQYF.

CDR3: CASSQYPDTQYF. The CDR3 DNA sequence: TGTGCCAGCAGCCAGTACCCGGATACGCAGTATTTT. The chain has TRBV7-3 and TRBJ2-3; D gene ambiguous. Germline lookup yields CDR1 SGHTA and CDR2 FQGTGA. V dropped 5 bases and J dropped 6 bases, with 9 bases sitting between them. The CDR3 covers 12 residues.

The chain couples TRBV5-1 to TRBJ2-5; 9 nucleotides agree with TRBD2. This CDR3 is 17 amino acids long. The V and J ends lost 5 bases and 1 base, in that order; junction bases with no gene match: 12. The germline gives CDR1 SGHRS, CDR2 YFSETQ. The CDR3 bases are TGCGCCAGCAGATCCGGCCTCGGCGGGGGGGGCCAAGAGACCCAGTACTTC. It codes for CASRSGLGGGGQETQYF.

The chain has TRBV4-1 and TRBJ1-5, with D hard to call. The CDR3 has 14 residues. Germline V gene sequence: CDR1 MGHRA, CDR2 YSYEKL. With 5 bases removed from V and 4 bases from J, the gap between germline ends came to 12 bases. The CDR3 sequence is CASSGEGRNQPQHF. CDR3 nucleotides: TGCGCCAGCAGCGGGGAGGGTCGAAATCAGCCCCAGCATTTT.

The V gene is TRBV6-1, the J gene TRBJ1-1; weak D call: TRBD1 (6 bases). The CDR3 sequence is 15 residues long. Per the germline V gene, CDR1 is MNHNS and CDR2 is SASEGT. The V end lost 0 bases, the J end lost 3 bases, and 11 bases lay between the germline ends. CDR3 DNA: TGTGCCAGCAGTGAAGCGACAGGTTCGGACACTGAAGCTTTCTTT. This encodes CASSEATGSDTEAFF.

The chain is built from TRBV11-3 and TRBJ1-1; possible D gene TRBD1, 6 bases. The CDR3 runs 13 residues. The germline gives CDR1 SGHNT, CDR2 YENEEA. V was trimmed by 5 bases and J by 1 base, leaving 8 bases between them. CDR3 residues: CASSTTGNTEAFF. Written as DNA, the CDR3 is TGTGCCAGCAGCACGACAGGGAACACTGAAGCTTTCTTT. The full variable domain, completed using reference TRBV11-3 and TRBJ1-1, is EAGVVQSPRYKIIEKKQPVAFWCNPISGHNTLYWYLQNLGQGPELLIRYENEEAVDDSQLPKDRFSAERLKGVDSTLKIQPAELGDSAVYLCASSTTGNTEAFFGQGTRLTVV.

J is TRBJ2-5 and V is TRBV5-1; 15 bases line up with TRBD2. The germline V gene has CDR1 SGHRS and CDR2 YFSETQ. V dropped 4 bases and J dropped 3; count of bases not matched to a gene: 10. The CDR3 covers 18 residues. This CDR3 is CASSPPGLAGGREETQYF. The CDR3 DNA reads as TGCGCCAGCAGCCCGCCGGGACTAGCGGGGGGTAGGGAAGAGACCCAGTACTTC.

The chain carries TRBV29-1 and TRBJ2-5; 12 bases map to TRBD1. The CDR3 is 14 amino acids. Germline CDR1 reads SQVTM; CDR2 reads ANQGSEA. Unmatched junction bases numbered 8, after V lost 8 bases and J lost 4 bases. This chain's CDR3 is CSIAGTGGLETQYF. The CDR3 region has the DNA TGCAGCATAGCCGGGACAGGGGGCCTAGAGACCCAGTACTTC. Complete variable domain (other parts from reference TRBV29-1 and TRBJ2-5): SAVISQKPSRDICQRGTSLTIQCQVDSQVTMMFWYRQQPGQSLTLIATANQGSEATYESGFVIDKFPISRPNLTFSTLTVSNMSPEDSSIYLCSIAGTGGLETQYFGPGTRLLVL.

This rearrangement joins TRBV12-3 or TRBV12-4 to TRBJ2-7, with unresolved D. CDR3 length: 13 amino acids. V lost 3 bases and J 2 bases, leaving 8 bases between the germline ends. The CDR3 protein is CASSFEFPYEQYF. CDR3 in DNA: TGTGCCAGCAGTTTCGAGTTCCCCTACGAGCAGTACTTC.

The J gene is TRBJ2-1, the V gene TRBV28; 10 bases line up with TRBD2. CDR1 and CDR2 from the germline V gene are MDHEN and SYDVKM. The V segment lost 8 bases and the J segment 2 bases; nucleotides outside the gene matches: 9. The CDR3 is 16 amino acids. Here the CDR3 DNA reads TGTGCCAGCCCTCCCCGACTAGCGGGCGCCTACAATGAGCAGTTCTTC. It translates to CASPPRLAGAYNEQFF.

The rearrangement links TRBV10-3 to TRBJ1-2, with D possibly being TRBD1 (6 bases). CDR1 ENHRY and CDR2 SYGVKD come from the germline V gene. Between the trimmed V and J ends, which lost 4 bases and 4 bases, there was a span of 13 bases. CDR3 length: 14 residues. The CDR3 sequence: CAISARGQLYGYTF. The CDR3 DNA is TGTGCCATCAGTGCACGGGGACAACTCTATGGCTACACCTTC.